This T cell receptor beta chain was captured in a study of CD8+ T cells in alopecia areata. Broader study findings: Relative to mice, TCR sharing across patients was less clear, a difference possibly HLA-related. The study found tofacitinib significantly decreased scalp clonality and expanded CD8+ clones among the top 100.

It was cDNA, reverse transcribed from extracted RNA, that served as the sequencing template. Generated by immunoSEQ multiplex PCR, the TCRdb table keeps only in-frame clones and is missing some. The sample has over 150,000 clones; 50% to 60% are singletons. Treatment in this sample: oral pan-JAK inhibitor, 5-10 mg twice daily. Punch biopsies of lesional scalp, plus peripheral blood, were taken from alopecia areata patients. In regard to this clone: What it binds is unknown.

The ends lost 3 bases at V and 1 base at J; junction bases unmatched: 6. The CDR3 length is 16 residues. Germline V CDR1 and CDR2: SNHLY, FYNNEI. The sample was CD4+ T cells sorted from blood, taken at week 4, from a patient treated with tofacitinib. The sequence came from a human donor with alopecia areata. The chain joins TRBV2 to TRBJ2-3; TRBD2 agrees at 8 bases. This CDR3 reads CASSERGAYGTDTQYF. In DNA, the CDR3 is TGTGCCAGCAGTGAGCGGGGGGCGTATGGCACAGATACGCAGTATTTT.